This T cell receptor beta chain was profiled in a study of OX40 agonist ivuxolimab in advanced cancers. TCRdb's copy holds only in-frame clones and misses some; the assay was immunoSEQ multiplex PCR. The top ten hold almost 4% of the sample, which has about 66,000 clones, 86% seen once. Peripheral blood came from all dose cohorts at three timepoints. Study results and caveats: Clonal expansion was seen in CD4+ and CD8+ blood T cells by week 6 at 0.1 to 3.0 mg/kg. On average, CD8+ T cells showed a greater number of expanded clones than CD4+. Among some nonresponders, normalized T-cell clonal expansion was also low.

CDR3 length: 15 amino acids. Comments on this clone: No antigen is known for it.

Here the sequenced sample was CD4+ or CD8+ T cells sorted from blood, taken in a trial of the OX40 agonist ivuxolimab. The clonotype comes from an adult with an advanced solid tumor such as melanoma, head and neck, liver or kidney cancer. The chain couples TRBV21-1 to TRBJ2-7; the DNA was not compared with TRBD1, the D call given in the table. TRBV21-1 is recorded as a pseudogene. The CDR3 DNA follows: TGTGCCAGCAGGCAAACACAGGGATGGGCCTACGAGCAGTACTTC. This translates into CASRQTQGWAYEQYF.